This T cell receptor beta chain originates from a study of patients and donors after allogeneic stem cell transplantation. This clonotype was seen more than once but under ten times. TCRdb fed the RT-PCR reads into MiXCR, producing one record per CDR3 protein. Of about a million distinct CDR3 sequences listed, under 20% are singletons. Germline V lookup: CDR1 DFQATT, CDR2 SNEGSKA (reference sequence). The germline V and J ends were trimmed by 2 bases and 8 bases, with 9 bases remaining between them. The CDR3 runs 12 residues. The chain joins TRBV20-1 to TRBJ2-2, with D tentatively TRBD2 (5 bases). This TCR was sampled from a human donor who was either an allogeneic HSCT recipient or a stem cell or donor lymphocyte infusion donor (not recorded which). It is not recorded whose cells these are; they may come from a transplant donor. The sequenced sample consisted of blood, either unsorted or a sorted T cell fraction (not recorded which). The CDR3 here is CSARPGLGELFF. CDR3 sequence (DNA): TGCAGTGCTAGACCGGGGTTAGGGGAGCTGTTTTTT.